This T cell receptor beta chain came from a study of beta chain features in type 1 diabetes. Reverse transcription of all isolated RNA meant that expressed TCRB transcripts were sequenced. Assay used: immunoSEQ multiplex PCR; TCRdb lists only in-frame clones, some missing. This repertoire shows 300,000 to 400,000 clones, over 10% found once; its top ten account for about 0.018%. CDR3 length: 19 amino acids. Losses at the gene ends were 0 bases for V and 5 bases for J; bases not matched to a gene: 13. CDR1 SGHTA and CDR2 FQGNSA come from the germline V gene. Material for sequencing was naive CD4+ T cells from blood. This chain uses TRBV7-2 with TRBJ2-5; 12 nucleotides match TRBD2. The receptor was derived from a man aged 18 to 30 in good health. CDR3 DNA: TGTGCCAGCAGCTTAGCGCTAACTAGCGGGGGGCACCAAGTGGAGACCCAGTACTTC. Amino acid sequence: CASSLALTSGGHQVETQYF.